The clone carrying this T cell receptor beta chain was seen only a few times. The data derive from a study of shared clonotypes between healthy human individuals. In germline, CDR1 is LGHNA, CDR2 YNFKEQ. V shed 0 bases and J shed 7 bases, with 10 bases lying between them. The CDR3 has 15 residues. Assay: immunoSEQ multiplex PCR; the TCRdb copy retains only in-frame clones and omits some. The sample shows some 1 million clones, 70% to 80% of them seen only once. Material for sequencing was memory CD4+ T cells sorted from blood. Subset given: CD45RA-negative fraction. The sequence derives from a man younger than 35 in good health. V and J are TRBV4-2 and TRBJ1-6; tentatively, D is TRBD1 (5 bases). In DNA, the CDR3 is TGTGCCAGCAGCCAAGATGGGCAGGGAAATTCACCCCTCCACTTT. This sequence encodes CASSQDGQGNSPLHF.